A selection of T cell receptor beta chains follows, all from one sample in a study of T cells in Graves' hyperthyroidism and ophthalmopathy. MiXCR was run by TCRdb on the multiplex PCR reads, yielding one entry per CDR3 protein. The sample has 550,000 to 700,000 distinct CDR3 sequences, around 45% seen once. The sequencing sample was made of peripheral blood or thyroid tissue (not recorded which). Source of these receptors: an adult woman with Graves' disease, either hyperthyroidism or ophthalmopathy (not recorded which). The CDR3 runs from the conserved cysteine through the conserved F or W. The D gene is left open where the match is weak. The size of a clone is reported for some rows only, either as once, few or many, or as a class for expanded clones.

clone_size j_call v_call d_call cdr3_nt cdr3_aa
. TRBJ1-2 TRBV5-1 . TGCGCCAGCAGCTTGGACAGTAGCAGGGCGTCCTATGGCTACACCTTC CASSLDSSRASYGYTF
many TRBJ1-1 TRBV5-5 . TGTGCCAGCAGCTCGGGTCGGGGGGAGAACACTGAAGCTTTCTTT CASSSGRGENTEAFF
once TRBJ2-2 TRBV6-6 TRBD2 TGTGCCAGCACTTCAGCTAGCGGGAGAATCGGGGAGCTGTTTTTT CASTSASGRIGELFF
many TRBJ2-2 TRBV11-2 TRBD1 TGTGCCAGCAGCAGCCTGGGACAGGGGGCAACCGGGGAGCTGTTTTTT CASSSLGQGATGELFF
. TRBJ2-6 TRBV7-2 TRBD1 TGTGCCAGCAGCGTCCATCCAGGGGGCACTGAAGCTTTC CASSVHPGGTEAF
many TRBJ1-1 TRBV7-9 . TGTGCCAGCAGCCTACGGCAGGGTTCCACTGAAGCTTTCTTT CASSLRQGSTEAFF
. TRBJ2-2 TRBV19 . TGTGCCAGTAGTATAGATTTCGGTCGTAGCCACACCGGGGAGCTGTTTTTT CASSIDFGRSHTGELFF
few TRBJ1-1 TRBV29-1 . TGCAGCGTTGAAGTAGCCAGAGACACTGAAGCTTTCTTT CSVEVARDTEAFF
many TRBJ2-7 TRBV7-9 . TGTGCCAGCACCAGGGACGGATCCTACGAGCAGTACTTC CASTRDGSYEQYF
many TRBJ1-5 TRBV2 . TGTGCCAGCACCATAGGCGGGGCAGGGTTTTTTCAGCCCCAGCATTTT CASTIGGAGFFQPQHF
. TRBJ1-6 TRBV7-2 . TGCGCCAGCAGCCGAACTCTGGGGGGGAATTCACCCCTCCACTTT CASSRTLGGNSPLHF
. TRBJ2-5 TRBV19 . TGTGCCAGTAGCGAAGGCGGACGGGCCCAGTACTTC CASSEGGRAQYF
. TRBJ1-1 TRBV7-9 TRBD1 TGTGCCAGCGAGGCAGGGGGGAGAACTGAAGCTTTCTTT CASEAGGRTEAFF
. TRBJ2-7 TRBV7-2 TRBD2 TGTGCCAGCAGCTCCGCCCTAGCGGGAGCTTCCTACGAGCAGTACTTC CASSSALAGASYEQYF
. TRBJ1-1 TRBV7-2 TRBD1 TGTGCCAGCAGCTTAGACAGGGGGACTCCCCTCACTGAAGCTTTCTTT CASSLDRGTPLTEAFF
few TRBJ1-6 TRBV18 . TGTGCCAGCTCACCACAGGGTCCCGTCTATAATTCACCCCTCCACTTT CASSPQGPVYNSPLHF